Below are 8 T cell receptor beta chains sequenced from a single sample in a study of post-analysis software for immune sequencing data. The study, taken as a whole, reports: Five or six TRBV segments, including TRBV5-6, TRBV5-1 and TRBV20-1, were more frequent in patients than controls.

Their antigens remain unidentified. Prepared TCR beta cDNA libraries contained unique molecular identifiers. From the PCR reads, TCRdb called clonotypes with MiXCR, one entry per CDR3 protein. The sample lists about 400,000 distinct CDR3 sequences, about a third occurring once. The sequenced sample consisted of blood. The receptors come from a girl aged 5-17 years with multiple sclerosis.

J is TRBJ2-5 and V is TRBV5-1; 13 nucleotides align to TRBD2. The CDR3 sequence is 16 residues long. Germline lookup yields CDR1 SGHRS and CDR2 YFSETQ. Trimming removed 3 bases from V and 4 bases from J; junction bases left unmatched: 6. This CDR3 reads CASSSSGLAGRETQYF. CDR3 DNA: TGCGCCAGCAGCTCATCGGGACTAGCGGGGCGAGAGACCCAGTACTTC.

The rearrangement uses TRBV15 and TRBJ2-7; TRBD2 matches 10 bases. CDR1 is LNHNV and CDR2 is YYDKDF in the germline V gene (reference sequence). The CDR3 contains 17 residues. The trim removed 3 bases at V and 6 bases at J, leaving 14 bases unmatched. CDR3 in DNA: TGTGCCACCAGCAGCCCGTTAGCGGGGGGACTGTTGGGCGAGCAGTACTTC. Translated, it gives CATSSPLAGGLLGEQYF.

The chain combines TRBV5-1 with TRBJ1-1; 9 bases line up with TRBD1. This CDR3 is built from 17 residues. V lost 0 bases and J lost 5; bases outside the gene matches: 11. Germline V gene lookup returns CDR1 SGHRS and CDR2 YFSETQ. The CDR3 sequence is CASSLEPQGARATEAFF. The CDR3 DNA reads as TGCGCCAGCAGCTTGGAGCCACAGGGGGCGCGGGCGACTGAAGCTTTCTTT. Looking up the rest from reference TRBV5-1 and TRBJ1-1 gives the full variable domain: KAGVTQTPRYLIKTRGQQVTLSCSPISGHRSVSWYQQTPGQGLQFLFEYFSETQRNKGNFPGRFSGRQFSNSRSEMNVSTLELGDSALYLCASSLEPQGARATEAFFGQGTRLTVV.

This clonotype has just a few counts. V is TRBV20-1 and J is TRBJ2-5, with D possibly being TRBD1 or TRBD2 (5 bases each). The length of the CDR3 is 12 residues. The germline V gene encodes CDR1 DFQATT and CDR2 SNEGSKA (reference sequence). Trimming stripped 3 bases from V and 3 bases from J, with 8 bases between. CDR3 in amino acids: CSASRGEETQYF. The CDR3 nucleotides read TGCAGTGCTAGTAGGGGAGAAGAGACCCAGTACTTC.

The V gene is TRBV4-1, the J gene TRBJ2-2; no clear D. Trimming removed 0 bases from V and 1 base from J, with 15 bases in between. CDR3 length: 18 amino acids. Germline lookup yields CDR1 MGHRA and CDR2 YSYEKL. The CDR3 DNA follows: TGCGCCAGCAGCCAAGATTTGGCTCCCGGCAGGAACACCGGGGAGCTGTTTTTT. This sequence encodes CASSQDLAPGRNTGELFF.

Only a few counts were recorded for this clonotype. The chain couples TRBV2 to TRBJ1-2; D may be TRBD1 (5 bases). The germline V gene encodes CDR1 SNHLY and CDR2 FYNNEI. CDR3 size: 13 residues. Trimming shortened V by 4 bases and J by 3 bases, and 9 bases separated the two germline ends. CDR3 nucleotides: TGTGCCAGCAGTGGACAGCCCTACTATGGCTACACCTTC. It is translated as CASSGQPYYGYTF.

The DNA for the CDR3 is TGTGCCAGCAGCTCGGGTACTAGCGGGGTGCCCACAGATACGCAGTATTTT. Its protein product is CASSSGTSGVPTDTQYF. J is TRBJ2-3 and V is TRBV7-2, with 10 bases aligning to TRBD2. The length of the CDR3 is 17 residues. Trimming at V came to 4 bases and at J to 2 bases, leaving 9 bases not matched to a gene. The germline V gene encodes CDR1 SGHTA and CDR2 FQGNSA.

This clonotype has only a few counts. This CDR3 reads CATRRTGQETQYF. Written as DNA, the CDR3 is TGTGCCACCAGACGAACAGGACAAGAGACCCAGTACTTC. V is TRBV24-1 and J is TRBJ2-5; D might be TRBD1 (5 bases). From germline, CDR1 is KGHDR and CDR2 SFDVKD. V was clipped by 7 bases and J by 2 bases, with 10 bases between them. This CDR3 spans 13 amino acids.